This TCR beta chain was profiled in a study of vaccination and CD4 T cells after COVID-19. The Oncomine TCR Beta short-read assay generated sequence data from the DNA of cultured CD4+ T cells. Each CDR3 protein is one row after TCRdb ran MiXCR on the PCR reads. The table shows 20,000 to 25,000 distinct CDR3 sequences, with more than 30% occurring only once. The table lists this clonotype with a few counts. Antigen specificity is unknown. Noted treatment: approximately nine-day PBMC culture with coronavirus spike peptide pools or control peptides (ViraFEST assay). The CDR3 runs to 12 residues. Looked up from germline, CDR1 is SGHVS and CDR2 is FNYEAQ. Trimming took 5 bases from V and 7 from J; bases not matched to a gene: 2.

The sequence was obtained from a human donor who received a COVID-19 vaccine. The chain links TRBV7-6 to TRBJ2-7; TRBD1 matches 10 bases. Material: CD4+ T cells from blood, cultured in vitro, obtained before SARS-CoV-2 vaccination. The CDR3 DNA reads TGTGCCAGCAGCCGGGACAGGGGTGAGCAGTACTTC. Residues: CASSRDRGEQYF.